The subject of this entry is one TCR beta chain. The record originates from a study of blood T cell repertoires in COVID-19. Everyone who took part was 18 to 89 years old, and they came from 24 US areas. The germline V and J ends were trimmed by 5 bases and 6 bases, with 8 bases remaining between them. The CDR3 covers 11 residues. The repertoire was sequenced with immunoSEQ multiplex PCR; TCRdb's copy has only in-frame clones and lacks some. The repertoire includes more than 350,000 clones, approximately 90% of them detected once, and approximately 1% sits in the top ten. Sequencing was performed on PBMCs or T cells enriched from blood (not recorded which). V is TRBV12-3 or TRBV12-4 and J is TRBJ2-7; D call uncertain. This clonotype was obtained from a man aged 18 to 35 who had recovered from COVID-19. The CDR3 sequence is CASSAIGEQYF. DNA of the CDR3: TGTGCCAGCAGTGCTATTGGCGAGCAGTACTTC.